A selection of T cell receptor beta chains follows, all from one sample in a study of blood T cell repertoires in COVID-19. Measured with immunoSEQ multiplex PCR; TCRdb has only the in-frame clones, and not every one. The sample contains 150,000 to 200,000 clones, less than 80% of which appear only once. Specimen: peripheral blood. These receptors were collected from a man aged 50-60 years who had recovered from COVID-19. Both conserved end residues are part of each CDR3. The D gene is left open where the match is weak. Some rows mark clone size as missing; the rest say once, few, many or name a class of expanded clone.

V gene,J gene,clone size,D gene,CDR3 DNA,CDR3 protein
TRBV5-1,TRBJ1-1,-,-,TGCGCCAGCAGCTTGGCCCAAGCGCGGCAGAACACTGAAGCTTTCTTT,CASSLAQARQNTEAFF
TRBV5-1,TRBJ2-3,-,TRBD2,TGCGCCAGCAGCTTGACTAGCGGGATCACAGATACGCAGTATTTT,CASSLTSGITDTQYF
TRBV5-8,TRBJ2-7,-,TRBD1,TGTGCCAGCAGCTATTATAAGGGGGCTGGCGAGCAGTACTTC,CASSYYKGAGEQYF
TRBV25-1,TRBJ1-1,-,-,TGTGCCAGCAGCGGGATGTGGGGGGGAGGAATGAACACTGAAGCTTTCTTT,CASSGMWGGGMNTEAFF
TRBV6-2/TRBV6-3,TRBJ2-7,-,TRBD2,TGTGCCAGCAGTTATCGAGGACTAGCATCGGGTGAGCAGTACTTC,CASSYRGLASGEQYF
TRBV14,TRBJ2-7,-,TRBD1,TGTGCCAGCAGCCGCTGGGACAGGGTTGAAGACGAGCAGTACTTC,CASSRWDRVEDEQYF
TRBV3-1/TRBV3-2,TRBJ1-2,-,TRBD1,TGTGCCAGCAGCCACGGACAGGGACGAGGCTACACCTTC,CASSHGQGRGYTF
TRBV6-1,TRBJ1-6,-,-,TGTGCCAGCAGTGAAGCAGTCGACAGGACTAATTCACCCCTCCACTTT,CASSEAVDRTNSPLHF
TRBV10-2,TRBJ2-6,-,-,TGCGCCAGCAGCCCAAAGTTCGGGGGTTACTTATCTGGGGCCAACGTCCTGACTTTC,CASSPKFGGYLSGANVLTF
TRBV6-5,TRBJ2-2,-,-,TGTGCCAGCATTTCGGTGAACACCGGGGAGCTGTTTTTT,CASISVNTGELFF
TRBV19,TRBJ2-3,-,-,TGTGCCAGTAGTATTGACTGGGTCCGGGATACGCAGTATTTT,CASSIDWVRDTQYF
TRBV7-2,TRBJ1-2,-,TRBD1,TGTGCCAGCAGCTTAGACAGGGGGTACTATGGCTACACCTTC,CASSLDRGYYGYTF
TRBV4-2,TRBJ1-1,-,-,TGTGCCAGCAGCCAAGATCGAGTGAACACTGAAGCTTTCTTT,CASSQDRVNTEAFF
TRBV5-4,TRBJ2-1,few,-,TGTGCCAGCAGCTTGGGGCAGTACAATGAGCAGTTCTTC,CASSLGQYNEQFF
TRBV7-3,TRBJ2-7,-,TRBD2,TGTGCCAGCAGCCCAGATACTAGCGGGTTCTACGAGCAGTACTTC,CASSPDTSGFYEQYF
TRBV2,TRBJ2-5,few,TRBD2,TGTGCCAGCAGTGGACTAGCGGGAGTAAACCAAGAGACCCAGTACTTC,CASSGLAGVNQETQYF
TRBV7-3,TRBJ2-5,-,-,TGTGCCAGCAGCTTAAACTCAGGGCTGGAGACCCAGTACTTC,CASSLNSGLETQYF
TRBV5-1,TRBJ1-1,-,-,TGCGCCAGCAGCTTGGGACAACAGAACACTGAAGCTTTCTTT,CASSLGQQNTEAFF